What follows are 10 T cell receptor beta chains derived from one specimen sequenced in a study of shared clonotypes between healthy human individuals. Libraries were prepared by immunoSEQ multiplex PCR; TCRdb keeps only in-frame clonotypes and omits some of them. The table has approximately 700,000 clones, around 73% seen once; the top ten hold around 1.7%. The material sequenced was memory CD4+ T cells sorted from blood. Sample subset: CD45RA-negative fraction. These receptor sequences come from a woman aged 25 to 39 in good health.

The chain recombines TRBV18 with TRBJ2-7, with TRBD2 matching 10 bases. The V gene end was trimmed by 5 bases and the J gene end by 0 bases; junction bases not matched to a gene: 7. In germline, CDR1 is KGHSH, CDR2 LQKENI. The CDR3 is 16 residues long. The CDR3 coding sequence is TGTGCCAGCTCAACCTCCGGGACTAGCGCCTCCTACGAGCAGTACTTC. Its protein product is CASSTSGTSASYEQYF.

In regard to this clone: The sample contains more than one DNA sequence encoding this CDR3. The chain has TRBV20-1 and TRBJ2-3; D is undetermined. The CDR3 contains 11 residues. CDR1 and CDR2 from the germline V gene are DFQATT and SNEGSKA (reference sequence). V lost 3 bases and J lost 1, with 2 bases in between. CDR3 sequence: CSASGTDTQYF. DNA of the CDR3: TGCAGTGCTAGCGGCACAGATACGCAGTATTTT.

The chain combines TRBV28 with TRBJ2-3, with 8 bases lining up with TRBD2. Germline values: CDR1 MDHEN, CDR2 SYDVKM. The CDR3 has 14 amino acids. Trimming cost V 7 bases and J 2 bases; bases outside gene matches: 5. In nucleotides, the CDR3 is TGTGCCAGCAAAATAGCGGGGAACACAGATACGCAGTATTTT. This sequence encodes CASKIAGNTDTQYF.

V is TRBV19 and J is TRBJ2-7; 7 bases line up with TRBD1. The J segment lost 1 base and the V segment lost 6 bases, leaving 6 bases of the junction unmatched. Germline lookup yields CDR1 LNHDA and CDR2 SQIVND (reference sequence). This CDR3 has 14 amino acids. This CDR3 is CASSQKQGSYEQYF. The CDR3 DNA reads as TGTGCCAGTAGCCAAAAACAGGGGTCCTACGAGCAGTACTTC.

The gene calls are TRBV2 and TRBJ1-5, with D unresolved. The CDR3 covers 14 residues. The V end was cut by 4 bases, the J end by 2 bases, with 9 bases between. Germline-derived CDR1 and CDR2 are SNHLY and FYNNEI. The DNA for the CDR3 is TGTGCCAGCAGTGTTGACTCTGGCAATCAGCCCCAGCATTTT. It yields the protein CASSVDSGNQPQHF.

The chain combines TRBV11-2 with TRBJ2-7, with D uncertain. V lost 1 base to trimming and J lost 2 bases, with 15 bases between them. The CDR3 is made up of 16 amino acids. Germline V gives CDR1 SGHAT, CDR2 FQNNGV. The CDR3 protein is CASSLVSRTLAYEQYF. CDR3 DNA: TGTGCCAGCAGCTTAGTGTCGCGGACGCTAGCCTACGAGCAGTACTTC.

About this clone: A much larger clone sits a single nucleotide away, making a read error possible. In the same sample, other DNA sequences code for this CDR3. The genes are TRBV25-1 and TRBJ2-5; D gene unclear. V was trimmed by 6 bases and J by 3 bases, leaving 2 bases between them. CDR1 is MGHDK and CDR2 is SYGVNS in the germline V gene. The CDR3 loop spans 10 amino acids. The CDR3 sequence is CASSKETQYF. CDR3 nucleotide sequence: TGTGCCAGCAGCAAAGAGACCCAGTACTTC.

CDR3: CASSPQGARAEAFF. CDR3 DNA sequence: TGTGCCAGCTCACCACAGGGGGCGAGGGCTGAAGCTTTCTTT. This rearrangement joins TRBV18 to TRBJ1-1, with 7 bases that match TRBD1. Per the germline V gene, CDR1 is KGHSH and CDR2 is LQKENI. The CDR3 has 14 residues. V trimming: 1 base; J trimming: 6 bases; junction bases outside the gene matches: 5.

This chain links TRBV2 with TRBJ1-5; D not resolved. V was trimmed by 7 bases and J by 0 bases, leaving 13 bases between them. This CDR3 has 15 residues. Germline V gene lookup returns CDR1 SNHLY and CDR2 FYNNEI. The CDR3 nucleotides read TGTGCCAGCATCCGCGGTCTCAATAGCAATCAGCCCCAGCATTTT. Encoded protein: CASIRGLNSNQPQHF.

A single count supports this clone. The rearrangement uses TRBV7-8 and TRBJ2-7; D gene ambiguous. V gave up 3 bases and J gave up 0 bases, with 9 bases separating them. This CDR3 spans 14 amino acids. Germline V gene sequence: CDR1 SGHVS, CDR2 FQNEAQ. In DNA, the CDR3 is TGTGCCAGCAGCTTCGGAGACGGCTCCTACGAGCAGTACTTC. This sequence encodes CASSFGDGSYEQYF.